This passage covers 29 T cell receptor beta chains from one sample sequenced in a study of vaccination effects on CD4 cells after COVID-19. Sequencing followed a ViraFEST assay step that expanded antigen-specific CD4+ T cells with viral peptide pools. Upon completion of about 10 days in culture, CD4+ T cells were isolated. Vaccination of participants consisted of two doses of either the BNT162b2 or mRNA-1273 vaccine. Their recognized antigens are unknown. Sequencing used immunoSEQ multiplex PCR; TCRdb keeps in-frame clones, though not all of them. The profile covers 20,000 to 25,000 clones, with approximately 79% appearing a single time and around 9.1% taken by the ten largest. The material was CD4+ T cells from PBMCs cultured with HCoV-229E spike peptides, obtained after COVID-19 vaccination. These receptors originate from a human donor who received a COVID-19 vaccine.

The chain is built from TRBV10-1 and TRBJ1-4; 7 positions agree with TRBD1. The germline gives CDR1 WNHNN, CDR2 SYGVQD (reference sequence). The CDR3 runs 16 residues. J lost 0 bases, V lost 7 bases, and 8 bases had no gene match. The CDR3 region has the DNA TGCGCCAGCATCGGGACAGCGCCATCAACTAATGAAAAACTGTTTTTT. Protein product: CASIGTAPSTNEKLFF.

V is TRBV5-1 and J is TRBJ2-5; the D gene is possibly TRBD2 (6 bases). V lost 0 bases to trimming and J lost 1 base, with 13 bases between them. This CDR3 region has 16 residues. Germline V CDR1 and CDR2: SGHRS, YFSETQ. CDR3 in amino acids: CASSLGLSGVQETQYF. The CDR3 bases are TGCGCCAGCAGCTTGGGGTTGTCGGGGGTCCAAGAGACCCAGTACTTC.

This clone came up a few times. The chain couples TRBV18 to TRBJ1-2, with 7 bases identical to TRBD1. V shed 3 bases and J 4 bases; nucleotides not matched to a gene: 5. CDR1 KGHSH and CDR2 LQKENI come from the germline V gene. The CDR3 is 14 amino acids. The DNA for the CDR3 is TGTGCCAGCTCACCGAGCGGACAGGTCTATGGCTACACCTTC. Translation gives CASSPSGQVYGYTF.

The CDR3 DNA reads as TGTGCCAGCAGCTTATCCATAGAGCAGTTCTTC. This gives the protein CASSLSIEQFF. The chain links TRBV7-9 to TRBJ2-1; unclear D gene. Trimming shortened V by 2 bases and J by 10 bases, and 6 bases separated the two germline ends. CDR3 length: 11 residues. CDR1 and CDR2 (germline): SEHNR, FQNEAQ (reference sequence).

This rearrangement joins TRBV5-1 to TRBJ2-5; possibly TRBD1 for D (6 bases). V gave up 4 bases and J gave up 5 bases, with 18 bases separating them. Germline V gene lookup returns CDR1 SGHRS and CDR2 YFSETQ. This CDR3 has 15 amino acids. This chain's CDR3 is CASSPSAGVYETQYF. CDR3 bases: TGCGCCAGCAGCCCGTCGGCAGGGGTATACGAGACCCAGTACTTC.

The V call is TRBV10-1, the J call TRBJ2-7; 7 bases match TRBD1. The CDR3 spans 15 residues. CDR1 and CDR2 from the germline V gene are WNHNN and SYGVQD (reference sequence). V lost 4 bases and J lost 2; bases outside the gene matches: 8. CDR3 sequence (DNA): TGCGCCAGCAGTGCTTCCCACGGGACAGCCTACGAGCAGTACTTC. Protein: CASSASHGTAYEQYF.

V is TRBV2 and J is TRBJ1-1; D is ambiguous. The CDR3 runs to 14 residues. The V gene's germline CDR1 is SNHLY and CDR2 FYNNEI. Trimming left V 2 bases short and J 0 bases short, with 7 bases between. The CDR3 spells CASSESGLNTEAFF. CDR3 in DNA: TGTGCCAGCAGTGAATCGGGGTTGAACACTGAAGCTTTCTTT.

The CDR3 is CASSPLAGGSLAKNIQYF. DNA for the CDR3: TGTGCCAGTAGTCCACTAGCGGGGGGTTCTTTGGCCAAAAACATTCAGTACTTC. V and J are TRBV19 and TRBJ2-4, with 12 bases lining up with TRBD2. The CDR3 is 18 amino acids. V shed 5 bases and J 1 base; nucleotides not matched to a gene: 9. CDR1 and CDR2 from the germline V gene are LNHDA and SQIVND (reference sequence). The full variable domain, rest sourced from reference TRBV19 and TRBJ2-4, is DGGITQSPKYLFRKEGQNVTLSCEQNLNHDAMYWYRQDPGQGLRLIYYSQIVNDFQKGDIAEGYSVSREKKESFPLTVTSAQKNPTAFYLCASSPLAGGSLAKNIQYFGAGTRLSVL.

The V call is TRBV10-3, the J call TRBJ2-7; D is perhaps TRBD1 or TRBD2 (6 bases each). The CDR3 is 13 residues long. V was pared by 2 bases and J by 7 bases, with 12 bases between. Per the germline V gene, CDR1 is ENHRY and CDR2 is SYGVKD. CDR3 in amino acids: CAISENGGQEQYF. Here the CDR3 DNA reads TGTGCCATCAGTGAGAATGGGGGGCAAGAGCAGTACTTC.

Only a few counts were recorded for this clone. The rearrangement joins TRBV5-4 to TRBJ2-1; weak D call: TRBD2 (6 bases). There are 16 residues in the CDR3. Germline V lookup: CDR1 SGHNT, CDR2 YYREEE (reference sequence). V gave up 3 bases and J gave up 0 bases, with 13 bases separating them. CDR3 DNA: TGTGCCAGCAGCTGGGGGGACCCCTCCTCCTACAATGAGCAGTTCTTC. Protein: CASSWGDPSSYNEQFF.

The V and J genes are TRBV11-2 and TRBJ2-7; the match to TRBD2 covers 10 bases. The V and J ends lost 3 bases and 3 bases, in that order; junction bases with no gene match: 5. This CDR3 has 15 amino acids. Germline V gene sequence: CDR1 SGHAT, CDR2 FQNNGV. The CDR3, as DNA: TGTGCCAGCAGCTTGACCACTAGCGGGATCTACGAGCAGTACTTC. This codes for CASSLTTSGIYEQYF.

This clone qualifies as large. J is TRBJ1-3 and V is TRBV4-1; 7 bases align to TRBD1. The CDR3 loop spans 15 amino acids. The V and J ends lost 6 bases and 5 bases, in that order; junction bases with no gene match: 10. Per the germline V gene, CDR1 is MGHRA and CDR2 is YSYEKL. CDR3 DNA: TGCGCCAGCAGACCCGACAGGGACCCACGAAACACCATATATTTT. Translation: CASRPDRDPRNTIYF.

This clone was seen more than once but under ten times. The rearrangement joins TRBV7-8 to TRBJ2-2, with 9 positions matching TRBD2. There are 17 residues in the CDR3. The V segment lost 1 base and the J segment 7 bases; nucleotides outside the gene matches: 10. Per germline, CDR1 SGHVS and CDR2 FQNEAQ. CDR3 coding DNA: TGTGCCAGCAGCTTAGATTCAGCGGGGGGAGTTATCGGGGAGCTGTTTTTT. As protein: CASSLDSAGGVIGELFF.

This sequence joins TRBV19 and TRBJ2-7; possibly TRBD1 or TRBD2 for D (5 bases each). V was shortened by 6 bases and J by 4 bases, with 19 bases between the two germline ends. There are 15 residues in the CDR3. Germline CDR1 reads LNHDA; CDR2 reads SQIVND (reference sequence). In DNA, the CDR3 is TGTGCCAGTAGCACTGGTTCCGGGGCCAGTTACGAGCAGTACTTC. Protein sequence: CASSTGSGASYEQYF.

This rearrangement joins TRBV19 to TRBJ1-2, with 8 bases that match TRBD1. V shed 7 bases, J shed 1 base, and the junction held 8 bases outside the gene matches. Germline values: CDR1 LNHDA, CDR2 SQIVND (reference sequence). The CDR3 has 15 residues. This CDR3 reads CASMRRQGLNYGYTF. The DNA for the CDR3 is TGTGCCAGTATGCGGAGACAGGGGCTTAACTATGGCTACACCTTC.

V and J are TRBV7-9 and TRBJ2-2; D could derive from TRBD1 or TRBD2 (6 bases each). The CDR3 sequence is 13 residues long. Germline V gene sequence: CDR1 SEHNR, CDR2 FQNEAQ (reference sequence). Trimming stripped 9 bases from V and 3 bases from J, with 11 bases between. As DNA, the CDR3 is TGTGCCAGGGCAGGGGAGGACACCGGGGAGCTGTTTTTT. Its protein product is CARAGEDTGELFF.

The chain links TRBV27 to TRBJ2-3; 7 bases map to TRBD1. CDR3 length: 16 amino acids. Germline loops: CDR1 MNHEY, CDR2 SMNVEV (reference sequence). V dropped 4 bases and J dropped 3; count of bases not matched to a gene: 10. The CDR3 DNA sequence: TGTGCCAGCAGTTATGTAGGGGGCAGTAGAACAGATACGCAGTATTTT. Translated: CASSYVGGSRTDTQYF.

The gene calls are TRBV19 and TRBJ2-3, with 14 bases fitting TRBD2. The CDR3 covers 15 residues. Germline CDR1 and CDR2: LNHDA and SQIVND (reference sequence). Germline trimming cut 8 bases from V and 6 bases from J; bases unmatched to any gene: 7. The CDR3 region has the DNA TGTGCCAGTGGGACTAGCGGGAGCCTGGCGGATACGCAGTATTTT. It codes for CASGTSGSLADTQYF.

This rearrangement joins TRBV24-1 to TRBJ2-1, with D tentatively TRBD2 (6 bases). The CDR3 covers 15 residues. Germline CDR1 is KGHDR and CDR2 is SFDVKD. Trimming stripped 4 bases from V and 6 bases from J, with 15 bases between. This CDR3 reads CATSDAGRFSNEQFF. The DNA of the CDR3 is TGTGCCACCAGTGACGCAGGGAGGTTTAGCAATGAGCAGTTCTTC.

This chain connects TRBV18 to TRBJ1-1; D might be TRBD1 (6 bases). Trimming removed 6 bases at V and 1 base at J, with 12 bases between. The germline V gene has CDR1 KGHSH and CDR2 LQKENI. The CDR3 length is 14 residues. The CDR3 coding sequence is TGTGCCAGCTCGCCCAAGACAGGGAACACTGAAGCTTTCTTT. Its translation is CASSPKTGNTEAFF.

This sequence joins TRBV19 and TRBJ2-4, with D perhaps TRBD1 or TRBD2 (6 bases each). Trimming stripped 5 bases from V and 5 bases from J, with 19 bases between. This CDR3 has 16 residues. CDR1 LNHDA and CDR2 SQIVND come from the germline V gene (reference sequence). The CDR3: CASSGTIFGGENIQYF. In nucleotides, the CDR3 is TGTGCCAGTAGTGGGACAATTTTTGGCGGGGAAAACATTCAGTACTTC.

V gene TRBV6-5 combines with J gene TRBJ2-1; 10 bases are a match to TRBD2. V shed 0 bases, J shed 5 bases, and the junction held 1 base outside the gene matches. CDR3 length equals 15 residues. Looked up from germline, CDR1 is MNHEY and CDR2 is SVGAGI. As DNA, the CDR3 is TGTGCCAGCAGTTACTCCCTAGCGGGGGACAATGAGCAGTTCTTC. It specifies CASSYSLAGDNEQFF.

The J gene is TRBJ1-1, the V gene TRBV27; D unresolved. V lost 3 bases and J 5 bases, leaving 13 bases between the germline ends. CDR3 length: 14 residues. The germline V gene encodes CDR1 MNHEY and CDR2 SMNVEV (reference sequence). In nucleotides, the CDR3 is TGTGCCAGCAGTTTGTCCGGGTTATGGACTGAAGCTTTCTTT. Amino acids: CASSLSGLWTEAFF.

This sequence joins TRBV10-3 and TRBJ1-2, with a possible D match to TRBD1 (6 bases). Germline V gene data show CDR1 as ENHRY and CDR2 as SYGVKD. Trimming took off 2 bases at V and 4 bases at J, with 11 bases between the two ends. The CDR3 runs 14 residues. CDR3 DNA: TGTGCCATCAGTGAGCAGGGGTCGGGCTATGGCTACACCTTC. Protein sequence: CAISEQGSGYGYTF.

The J gene is TRBJ2-3, the V gene TRBV10-3; no clear D gene. The ends were cut back, 8 bases at V and 1 base at J, with 13 bases in the middle. The V gene's germline CDR1 is ENHRY and CDR2 SYGVKD. The CDR3 sequence is 14 residues long. The CDR3 loop reads CAIRSSVGTDTQYF. The DNA for the CDR3 is TGTGCCATCCGCTCCAGCGTCGGCACAGATACGCAGTATTTT.

The rearrangement uses TRBV6-5 and TRBJ2-2, with a tentative D call TRBD1 (6 bases). Germline V gene lookup returns CDR1 MNHEY and CDR2 SVGAGI. The CDR3 covers 15 residues. V shed 0 bases and J shed 1 base, with 6 bases lying between them. CDR3 sequence: CASSYSGQNTGELFF. The CDR3 DNA reads TGTGCCAGCAGTTACTCGGGACAGAACACCGGGGAGCTGTTTTTT.

The chain links TRBV9 to TRBJ2-1; 8 positions match TRBD2. The length of the CDR3 is 18 residues. The junction had 17 bases not matched to a gene; V was cut back by 3 bases and J by 6 bases. Germline-derived CDR1 and CDR2 are SGDLS and YYNGEE. CDR3 sequence: CASSGPLKLAAVVNEQFF. The DNA for the CDR3 is TGTGCCAGCAGCGGACCCCTCAAACTAGCGGCCGTCGTCAATGAGCAGTTCTTC.

The chain employs TRBV5-1 and TRBJ1-2, with 7 bases that match TRBD1. Germline V lookup: CDR1 SGHRS, CDR2 YFSETQ. The CDR3 runs 14 residues. The V and J ends lost 3 bases and 4 bases, in that order; junction bases with no gene match: 6. As DNA, the CDR3 is TGCGCCAGCAGCTCAGGCGACAGGGCCTATGGCTACACCTTC. Translating gives CASSSGDRAYGYTF.

The chain joins TRBV19 to TRBJ1-6; no clear D gene. The V end was cut by 5 bases, the J end by 9 bases, with 11 bases between. The CDR3 runs 13 residues. The germline CDR1 and CDR2 sequences are LNHDA and SQIVND (reference sequence). CDR3 in DNA: TGTGCCAGTAGTGACAATGCCCCTTCACCCCTCCACTTT. This encodes CASSDNAPSPLHF.